The 25 T cell receptor beta chains reported below all come from one sample, sequenced in a study of tumor-infiltrating lymphocytes in primary liver carcinoma. Unsorted whole blood supplied the RNA, and germline DNA was extracted too. A primer matching the constant region was used to make TCR beta cDNA from 500 to 600 ng of total RNA. Modified slightly, ARM-PCR produced TCR beta libraries over three nested multiplex PCR rounds. TRBV1-TRBV30 forward primers paired with a C-beta reverse primer drove the first two PCR rounds, approximately 11 cycles each. TCRdb passed the multiplex PCR reads through MiXCR, listing each CDR3 protein once. The data hold about 330,000 distinct CDR3 sequences, with around 60% observed a single time. The sequencing sample was made of peripheral blood. All receptors derive from a man in his forties or fifties with primary liver carcinoma and hepatitis B virus infection.

This clonotype was seen once. Just one base apart from a much larger clone, this may be a read error. This chain uses TRBV6-2 or TRBV6-3 with TRBJ2-5, with TRBD2 matching over 14 bases. The germline gives CDR1 MNHEY, CDR2 SVGEGT. The CDR3 consists of 19 residues. In DNA form, the CDR3 reads TGTGCCAGCATTTACTCCCGCCGACTAGCGGGAGGGTTGGTGGAGACCCAGTACTTC. Translated, it gives CASIYSRRLAGGLVETQYF.

Comment on this clonotype: A much larger clone differs from this one at a single base, so this may be a read error. The chain joins TRBV4-3 to TRBJ2-3, with a possible D match to TRBD2 (7 bases). This CDR3 contains 14 residues. Germline CDR1 is LGHNA and CDR2 is YSLEER. Here the CDR3 reads CSSSQEGGADTQYF. The CDR3 DNA follows: TGCTCCAGCAGCCAAGAGGGGGGGGCAGATACGCAGTATTTT.

This clonotype has at least ten counts. Here the CDR3 reads CASSQVLASTYNEQFF. CDR3 nucleotide sequence: TGCGCCAGCAGCCAAGTACTAGCCTCTACCTACAATGAGCAGTTCTTC. The gene calls are TRBV4-3 and TRBJ2-1; a possible D gene is TRBD2 (6 bases). The germline CDR1 and CDR2 sequences are LGHNA and YSLEER. V dropped 1 base and J dropped 2 bases, with 12 bases sitting between them. The CDR3 is made up of 16 amino acids.

The rearrangement joins TRBV6-2 or TRBV6-3 to TRBJ2-1; possible D gene TRBD2, 5 bases. This CDR3 is 13 amino acids long. In germline, CDR1 is MNHEY, CDR2 SVGEGT. Trimming removed 7 bases at V and 9 bases at J, with 16 bases between. CDR3 sequence reads: CASIPARGIEQFF. The CDR3 region has the DNA TGTGCCAGCATTCCAGCGAGAGGGATTGAGCAGTTCTTC.

This clonotype was detected ten times or more. The chain combines TRBV11-2 with TRBJ2-5; a weak D match, TRBD2 (6 bases). Germline V lookup: CDR1 SGHAT, CDR2 FQNNGV. V lost 1 base to trimming and J lost 2 bases, with 8 bases between them. The CDR3 spans 14 residues. CDR3 residues: CASSLAGEQETQYF. The CDR3 region has the DNA TGTGCCAGCAGCTTAGCGGGGGAACAAGAGACCCAGTACTTC.

This clonotype was detected ten times or more. The rearrangement uses TRBV5-4 and TRBJ2-1, with 8 bases matching TRBD2. The germline V gene has CDR1 SGHNT and CDR2 YYREEE (reference sequence). This CDR3 is built from 15 residues. Unmatched junction bases numbered 4, after V lost 4 bases and J lost 1 base. Here the CDR3 reads CASSPGLGSYNEQFF. The CDR3 nucleotides read TGTGCCAGCAGCCCGGGACTAGGGTCCTACAATGAGCAGTTCTTC.

With regard to this clonotype: Being one base from a much bigger clone, this may be a read error. The chain uses TRBV4-1 and TRBJ2-2; D is unclear. CDR1 is MGHRA and CDR2 is YSYEKL in the germline V gene. CDR3 length: 15 amino acids. Trimming took 7 bases from V and 6 from J, leaving 18 bases between them. In nucleotides, the CDR3 is TGCGCCAGCACCGCTTTAGATGCAGGTCCCGGGGAGCTGTTTTTT. Its protein product is CASTALDAGPGELFF.

A remark on this clonotype: Relative to the germline gene, one junction end is altered; a read error may explain this. The chain has TRBV13 and TRBJ1-1, with D hard to call. The CDR3 sequence is 15 residues long. Looked up from germline, CDR1 is PRHDT and CDR2 is FYEKMQ (reference sequence). In DNA form, the CDR3 reads TGTGCCAACAGCGCCCGGACTGAAGAAGGAGAACAAGCTTTCTTT. This translates into CANSARTEEGEQAFF.

About this clonotype itself: A much larger clone differs from this one at a single base, so this may be a read error. The J gene is TRBJ2-7, the V gene TRBV6-2 or TRBV6-3, with 7 bases that match TRBD1. V lost 6 bases, J lost 6 bases, and 11 bases stayed unmatched. Germline loops: CDR1 MNHEY, CDR2 SVGEGT. This CDR3 is 14 amino acids long. The CDR3 loop is CASRPPGQPFEQYF. In DNA form, the CDR3 reads TGTGCCAGCAGGCCCCCGGGACAGCCATTCGAGCAGTACTTC.

The table lists this clonotype with many counts. The chain uses TRBV29-1 and TRBJ2-1; D gene unclear. The ends were cut back, 6 bases at V and 6 bases at J, with 9 bases in the middle. There are 11 residues in the CDR3. Germline lookup yields CDR1 SQVTM and CDR2 ANQGSEA. CDR3 sequence: CSVPDRNEQFF. CDR3 DNA: TGCAGCGTCCCAGACCGCAATGAGCAGTTCTTC.

This chain connects TRBV14 to TRBJ2-7, with 7 bases matching TRBD1. CDR1 and CDR2 from the germline V gene are SGHDN and FVKESK. J was trimmed by 2 bases and V by 5 bases; bases with no gene match: 9. This CDR3 is built from 15 residues. The CDR3 DNA is TGTGCCAGCAGCAAACGACAGGGAAGGCCCTACGAGCAGTACTTC. Its translation is CASSKRQGRPYEQYF.

The CDR3 nucleotides read TGCGCCAGCAGCTTGGCACTAGCGGGGGAGAACACCGGGGAGCTGTTTTTT. Encoded protein: CASSLALAGENTGELFF. This chain links TRBV5-1 with TRBJ2-2; 11 bases are shared with TRBD2. This CDR3 contains 17 residues. V gave up 0 bases and J gave up 1 base; unmatched junction bases: 2. Germline assignment: CDR1 SGHRS and CDR2 YFSETQ.

This clonotype has more than one count but fewer than ten. This sequence joins TRBV14 and TRBJ1-2; D not resolved. This CDR3 is built from 15 residues. Trimming took off 4 bases at V and 8 bases at J, with 20 bases between the two ends. The germline gives CDR1 SGHDN, CDR2 FVKESK. For the CDR3, the DNA is TGTGCCAGCAGCCGCGCCGCGGGTTTGGGTATCGGCTACACCTTC. Residues: CASSRAAGLGIGYTF.

Notes on this clonotype: With a much larger clone just one base away, this may be a read error. The V and J genes are TRBV10-3 and TRBJ1-1, with D hard to call. This CDR3 comprises 12 residues. Trimming left V 4 bases short and J 11 bases short, with 14 bases between. The germline V gene has CDR1 ENHRY and CDR2 SYGVKD. Here the CDR3 reads CAISGEAPGAFF. The CDR3 DNA sequence: TGTGCCATCAGTGGGGAGGCCCCGGGGGCTTTCTTT.

Concerning this clonotype: A much larger clone differs from this one at a single base, so this may be a read error. The chain combines TRBV12-3 or TRBV12-4 with TRBJ2-1; TRBD2 is a possible D gene (5 bases). This CDR3 spans 16 amino acids. V was pared by 6 bases and J by 3 bases, with 18 bases between. This chain's CDR3 is CASSPAGVGIYNEQFF. The CDR3 coding sequence is TGTGCCAGCAGCCCCGCCGGGGTGGGGATCTACAATGAGCAGTTCTTC.

On this clonotype itself: The junction does not match germline at one end; this may be a read error. This chain connects TRBV28 to TRBJ2-1; TRBD2 aligns across 9 bases. CDR3 length: 19 residues. Germline V gene sequence: CDR1 MDHEN, CDR2 SYDVKM. The CDR3 spells CASSSIIIDVSGSYSEQFF. The CDR3 nucleotides read TGTGCCAGCAGTTCAATAATAATCGATGTTAGCGGGAGTTACAGTGAGCAGTTCTTC.

In the case of this clonotype: Germline and junction disagree at one end, which may indicate a read error. V usage is TRBV11-1 and J usage is TRBJ2-3; TRBD1 might be the D (6 bases). Germline-derived CDR1 and CDR2 are SGHAT and FQDESV (reference sequence). CDR3 length: 16 amino acids. The CDR3 region is CASSLVTGTRTDMQYF. DNA for the CDR3: TGTGCCAGTAGCTTAGTTACGGGAACACGGACAGATATGCAGTATTTT.

As to this clonotype: A much bigger clone sits one base away, suggesting this may be a read error. The chain recombines TRBV6-1 with TRBJ2-7; 11 bases are a match to TRBD2. Germline lookup yields CDR1 MNHNS and CDR2 SASEGT. This CDR3 spans 15 amino acids. The V and J ends lost 10 bases and 2 bases, in that order; junction bases with no gene match: 10. The CDR3 region is CATTGTSGTTYEQYF. The DNA of the CDR3 is TGTGCCACCACAGGGACTAGCGGTACCACCTACGAGCAGTACTTC.

This clonotype was seen many times. The chain couples TRBV4-3 to TRBJ2-3; TRBD1 aligns across 10 bases. Per the germline V gene, CDR1 is LGHNA and CDR2 is YSLEER. J gave up 5 bases and V 3 bases, and 2 bases lay outside the gene matches. The CDR3 sequence is 14 residues long. CDR3 sequence reads: CASSQDRGIDTQYF. The DNA for the CDR3 is TGCGCCAGCAGCCAGGACAGGGGGATAGATACGCAGTATTTT.

This clonotype was counted at least ten times. The chain employs TRBV10-3 and TRBJ2-5; 11 nucleotides agree with TRBD2. V dropped 5 bases and J dropped 1; count of bases not matched to a gene: 3. CDR1 and CDR2 (germline): ENHRY, SYGVKD. The CDR3 is 15 amino acids. The CDR3 is CAISRLAGSQETQYF. As DNA, the CDR3 is TGTGCCATCAGTAGACTAGCGGGAAGCCAAGAGACCCAGTACTTC.

This clonotype was seen just once. The CDR3 DNA follows: TGTGCCAGCAGCTTAGAACAGGCAAGCGCAGATACGCAGTATTTT. Its protein is CASSLEQASADTQYF. J is TRBJ2-3 and V is TRBV11-2; D is possibly TRBD1 (5 bases). This CDR3 has 15 amino acids. Germline CDR1 reads SGHAT; CDR2 reads FQNNGV. Trimming left V 0 bases short and J 4 bases short, with 11 bases between.

On this clonotype: A much larger clone differs by one base, so this may be a read error. The chain has TRBV4-2 and TRBJ2-1; D may match TRBD1 or TRBD2 (5 bases each). The CDR3 loop spans 17 amino acids. The germline V gene encodes CDR1 LGHNA and CDR2 YNFKEQ. The CDR3 DNA follows: TGTGCCAGCAGCCGCGCCGTGAGGGACCACTCCTACAATAAGCAGTTCTTC. Protein sequence: CASSRAVRDHSYNKQFF.

The V gene is TRBV11-2, the J gene TRBJ2-7, with 7 bases lining up with TRBD2. The CDR3 is 15 residues long. The germline V gene has CDR1 SGHAT and CDR2 FQNNGV. The CDR3 sequence: CVGSQSGASSYEQYF. As DNA, the CDR3 is TGTGTCGGCAGTCAGAGCGGGGCCAGCTCCTACGAGCAGTACTTC.

Turning to this clonotype: It is likely a read error, because the conserved phenylalanine at the end of the CDR3 is missing. The chain joins TRBV11-2 to TRBJ1-4, with 7 bases that match TRBD1. The germline CDR1 and CDR2 sequences are SGHAT and FQNNGV. CDR3 length: 14 amino acids. With 7 bases clipped from V and 7 bases from J, the junction kept 9 bases outside the gene matches. CDR3 amino acids: CASNPQGTREKLFS. CDR3 bases: TGTGCCAGCAACCCACAGGGGACTCGTGAAAAACTGTTTTCT.

This chain links TRBV7-9 with TRBJ2-7; 9 bases are shared with TRBD1. This CDR3 region has 14 residues. Trimming cost V 7 bases and J 2 bases; bases outside gene matches: 6. Germline CDR1 is SEHNR and CDR2 is FQNEAQ (reference sequence). CDR3: CASNRRDRAYEQYF. The CDR3, as DNA: TGTGCCAGCAACCGCCGGGACAGGGCCTACGAGCAGTACTTC.